These 30 T cell receptor beta chains originate from one sample sequenced in a study of T cells in localized non-small cell lung cancer. TCRdb's table, derived via immunoSEQ multiplex PCR, lists solely in-frame clones and lacks some. Among roughly 20,000 clones listed, roughly 89% were seen once. The specimen was peripheral blood, collected before any cancer treatment. These receptors all come from a male donor older than 55 with stage I lung adenocarcinoma.

This rearrangement joins TRBV6-5 to TRBJ1-5, with no clear D. From germline, CDR1 is MNHEY and CDR2 SVGAGI. Trimming stripped 7 bases from V and 3 bases from J, with 10 bases between. This CDR3 has 13 residues. CDR3 DNA: TGTGCCAGCAAGGTAGGCTACAATCAGCCCCAGCATTTT. It yields the protein CASKVGYNQPQHF.

This sequence joins TRBV6-5 and TRBJ1-1; D is possibly TRBD1 (6 bases). The CDR3 length is 13 residues. With 5 bases removed from V and 5 bases from J, the gap between germline ends came to 12 bases. In germline, CDR1 is MNHEY, CDR2 SVGAGI. CDR3 sequence: CASSDYRATEAFF. Written as DNA, the CDR3 is TGTGCCAGCAGTGATTACAGGGCTACTGAAGCTTTCTTT.

Details on this clone: Its ends do not fully match the called genes, so a read error is possible. The J gene is TRBJ2-2, the V gene TRBV7-7; D is unresolved. The CDR3 length is 14 residues. The V gene's germline CDR1 is SSHAT and CDR2 FNYEAQ (reference sequence). The CDR3 DNA sequence: TGTGCTAGCAGCCCCGCCAGTACTGCCGGGGAGCTGTTTTTT. Residues: CASSPASTAGELFF.

This clone occurred once. This chain uses TRBV18 with TRBJ2-2; possibly TRBD1 for D (5 bases). The V end lost 2 bases, the J end lost 0 bases, and 10 bases lay between the germline ends. Per the germline V gene, CDR1 is KGHSH and CDR2 is LQKENI. The CDR3 consists of 16 residues. CDR3 region: CASSPTFRANTGELFF. The CDR3 DNA reads as TGTGCCAGCTCACCAACGTTCAGGGCGAACACCGGGGAGCTGTTTTTT.

This sequence joins TRBV29-1 and TRBJ2-3; the match to TRBD2 covers 8 bases. Germline loops: CDR1 SQVTM, CDR2 ANQGSEA. This CDR3 contains 12 residues. Trimming took 6 bases from V and 4 from J; bases not matched to a gene: 3. CDR3 region: CSVASGSDTQYF. As DNA, the CDR3 is TGCAGCGTCGCTAGCGGGTCAGATACGCAGTATTTT.

The chain joins TRBV6-6 to TRBJ2-3; 9 bases align to TRBD1. V shed 6 bases and J 7 bases; nucleotides not matched to a gene: 5. The germline CDR1 and CDR2 sequences are MNHNY and SVGAGI (reference sequence). The CDR3 contains 13 residues. For the CDR3, the DNA is TGTGCCAGCAGGATGACAGGGGGAAATACGCAGTATTTT. Its translation: CASRMTGGNTQYF.

The chain recombines TRBV15 with TRBJ2-3; D gene ambiguous. V shed 5 bases and J shed 1 base, with 25 bases lying between them. The CDR3 has 19 residues. Germline loops: CDR1 LNHNV, CDR2 YYDKDF (reference sequence). The CDR3 DNA reads TGTGCCACCAGCCGATTACCCCGGGCCGATACCGCGCGCACAGATACGCAGTATTTT. Translating it yields CATSRLPRADTARTDTQYF.

The chain couples TRBV5-5 to TRBJ1-2; no clear D gene. CDR3 size: 15 residues. Per the germline V gene, CDR1 is SGHKS and CDR2 is YYEKEE (reference sequence). Trimming removed 1 base at V and 6 bases at J, with 16 bases between. The CDR3 reads CASSLFGVSEHGYTF. CDR3 bases: TGTGCCAGCAGCTTGTTTGGGGTTTCAGAGCATGGCTACACCTTC. The whole variable domain, filled in from reference TRBV5-5 and TRBJ1-2, reads DAGVTQSPTHLIKTRGQQVTLRCSPISGHKSVSWYQQVLGQGPQFIFQYYEKEERGRGNFPDRFSARQFPNYSSELNVNALLLGDSALYLCASSLFGVSEHGYTFGSGTRLTVV.

J is TRBJ1-1 and V is TRBV7-2; no clear D. CDR1 is SGHTA, CDR2 FQGNSA, per germline. Trimming took off 5 bases at V and 2 bases at J, with 15 bases between the two ends. The CDR3 runs to 15 residues. This chain's CDR3 is CASSRNPMGNTEAFF. DNA for the CDR3: TGTGCCAGCAGCCGAAACCCGATGGGTAACACTGAAGCTTTCTTT.

This clone has more than one count but fewer than ten. This chain links TRBV6-1 with TRBJ2-5, with D perhaps matching TRBD2 (6 bases). The V and J ends lost 2 bases and 4 bases respectively, with 14 bases between them. There are 15 residues in the CDR3. Looked up from germline, CDR1 is MNHNS and CDR2 is SASEGT. CDR3 sequence reads: CASSEIRGLGETQYF. In DNA form, the CDR3 reads TGTGCCAGCAGTGAAATTCGGGGGTTAGGAGAGACCCAGTACTTC.

The rearrangement links TRBV28 to TRBJ1-5; TRBD1 matches at 7 bases. V dropped 4 bases and J dropped 0; count of bases not matched to a gene: 6. CDR1 is MDHEN, CDR2 SYDVKM, per germline. This CDR3 has 16 amino acids. Here the CDR3 reads CASSSPEGASNQPQHF. In DNA form, the CDR3 reads TGTGCCAGCAGTTCCCCCGAGGGGGCTAGCAATCAGCCCCAGCATTTT.

The chain links TRBV14 to TRBJ1-1, with D possibly matching TRBD1 (6 bases). The germline gives CDR1 SGHDN, CDR2 FVKESK. The CDR3 has 15 residues. Trimming took 4 bases from V and 5 from J, leaving 17 bases between them. The CDR3 DNA follows: TGTGCCAGCAGCCCCGGTTTAGGGGGAGGGACTGAAGCTTTCTTT. Protein product: CASSPGLGGGTEAFF.

This clone showed up just once. V gene TRBV28 combines with J gene TRBJ1-3; D not resolved. Germline V gives CDR1 MDHEN, CDR2 SYDVKM. V gave up 1 base and J gave up 1 base, with 11 bases separating them. CDR3 size: 16 residues. CDR3 in amino acids: CASSLLPRSSGNTIYF. The DNA for the CDR3 is TGTGCCAGCAGTTTATTGCCGAGGTCATCTGGAAACACCATATATTTT.

The sample holds a few counts of this clone. This chain uses TRBV5-6 with TRBJ2-3, with 9 bases identical to TRBD1. Looked up from germline, CDR1 is SGHDT and CDR2 is YYEEEE. This CDR3 is 15 amino acids long. V shed 4 bases, J shed 1 base, and the junction held 4 bases outside the gene matches. Written as DNA, the CDR3 is TGTGCCAGCAGCCCGCGGACAGGGGGCACAGATACGCAGTATTTT. It encodes CASSPRTGGTDTQYF. The whole variable domain, filled in from reference TRBV5-6 and TRBJ2-3, reads DAGVTQSPTHLIKTRGQQVTLRCSPKSGHDTVSWYQQALGQGPQFIFQYYEEEERQRGNFPDRFSGHQFPNYSSELNVNALLLGDSALYLCASSPRTGGTDTQYFGPGTRLTVL.

This clone has only a few counts. The genes are TRBV4-3 and TRBJ2-3; D not resolved. CDR3 length: 14 amino acids. Germline lookup yields CDR1 LGHNA and CDR2 YSLEER. V lost 3 bases to trimming and J lost 0 bases, with 7 bases between them. DNA for the CDR3: TGCGCCAGCAGCCAGGACCCAAGCACAGATACGCAGTATTTT. It is translated as CASSQDPSTDTQYF.

The chain couples TRBV4-3 to TRBJ2-2; D gene unclear. The V gene lost 0 bases and the J gene lost 7 bases, with 3 bases spanning the gap. The V gene's germline CDR1 is LGHNA and CDR2 YSLEER. The CDR3 has 12 amino acids. CDR3 amino acids: CASSQDFGELFF. Written as DNA, the CDR3 is TGCGCCAGCAGCCAAGATTTCGGGGAGCTGTTTTTT.

The chain is built from TRBV27 and TRBJ2-2; 14 bases fit TRBD2. V was clipped by 7 bases and J by 5 bases; unmatched bases: 9. Germline V gene data show CDR1 as MNHEY and CDR2 as SMNVEV (reference sequence). This CDR3 is built from 17 residues. CDR3 coding DNA: TGTGCCAGCACCCCAGGACTAGCGGGAGGAAAAACCGGGGAGCTGTTTTTT. Protein sequence: CASTPGLAGGKTGELFF.

V and J are TRBV11-3 and TRBJ1-6; D might be TRBD1 (6 bases). The V and J ends lost 5 bases and 6 bases respectively, with 14 bases between them. CDR1 SGHNT and CDR2 YENEEA come from the germline V gene. There are 15 residues in the CDR3. DNA of the CDR3: TGTGCCAGCAGCCTATCCGGGGGCCCTAATTCACCCCTCCACTTT. It encodes CASSLSGGPNSPLHF.

J is TRBJ1-1 and V is TRBV18, with TRBD1 as a possible D gene (5 bases). CDR1 KGHSH and CDR2 LQKENI come from the germline V gene. This CDR3 is built from 14 residues. The V gene lost 3 bases and the J gene lost 2 bases, with 10 bases spanning the gap. The chain's CDR3 is CASSPRGSNTEAFF. The CDR3 region has the DNA TGTGCCAGCTCACCGAGGGGTTCAAACACTGAAGCTTTCTTT.

The chain couples TRBV5-4 to TRBJ2-5, with D possibly TRBD2 on 6 matching bases. The CDR3 extends over 13 amino acids. Germline CDR1 reads SGHNT; CDR2 reads YYREEE (reference sequence). Trimming cost V 4 bases and J 3 bases, with 10 bases left between them. CDR3: CASSRGTEETQYF. The CDR3 DNA follows: TGTGCCAGCAGCCGAGGGACTGAAGAGACCCAGTACTTC.

The chain combines TRBV29-1 with TRBJ2-1; 7 bases are shared with TRBD2. V dropped 1 base and J dropped 7; count of bases not matched to a gene: 7. The CDR3 totals 14 residues. Germline CDR1 SQVTM, CDR2 ANQGSEA. CDR3 in amino acids: CSVEGGGSLNEQFF. The CDR3 region has the DNA TGCAGCGTTGAAGGGGGCGGGAGCCTAAATGAGCAGTTCTTC.

The genes are TRBV9 and TRBJ1-1, with D maybe TRBD1 (5 bases). Germline V gene lookup returns CDR1 SGDLS and CDR2 YYNGEE. This CDR3 region has 14 residues. V lost 3 bases and J 5 bases, leaving 14 bases between the germline ends. CDR3 residues: CASSATGGRTEAFF. CDR3 bases: TGTGCCAGCAGCGCGACGGGGGGGAGGACTGAAGCTTTCTTT.

This chain links TRBV11-2 with TRBJ2-7; D is unclear. CDR1 SGHAT and CDR2 FQNNGV come from the germline V gene. The ends were cut back, 1 base at V and 3 bases at J, with 4 bases in the middle. CDR3 length: 12 residues. The CDR3 is CASSLVGYEQYF. In DNA form, the CDR3 reads TGTGCCAGCAGCTTAGTTGGCTACGAGCAGTACTTC.

V gene TRBV6-5 combines with J gene TRBJ1-5; D call uncertain. The CDR3 length is 16 residues. V shed 0 bases and J shed 2 bases, with 11 bases lying between them. CDR1 and CDR2 (germline): MNHEY, SVGAGI. CDR3: CASSYSSGSRNQPQHF. The CDR3 bases are TGTGCCAGCAGTTACTCTTCCGGGTCGCGCAATCAGCCCCAGCATTTT.

This clone was seen a single time. The CDR3: CASSVGAAWRVYNEQFF. The CDR3 DNA reads TGTGCCAGCAGCGTAGGAGCGGCTTGGCGAGTGTACAATGAGCAGTTCTTC. V gene TRBV9 combines with J gene TRBJ2-1; possible D gene TRBD2, 5 bases. The CDR3 sequence is 17 residues long. Trimming removed 0 bases from V and 4 bases from J, with 17 bases in between. Germline V gives CDR1 SGDLS, CDR2 YYNGEE.

The rearrangement links TRBV7-9 to TRBJ2-3; 8 nucleotides line up with TRBD2. Germline-derived CDR1 and CDR2 are SEHNR and FQNEAQ (reference sequence). The CDR3 covers 15 residues. Trimming removed 4 bases from V and 5 bases from J; junction bases left unmatched: 8. CDR3 DNA: TGTGCCAGCAGCTCAACCGGGACTAGAGTAGATACGCAGTATTTT. It yields the protein CASSSTGTRVDTQYF.

The rearrangement uses TRBV6-6 and TRBJ2-2; D might be TRBD2 (5 bases). This CDR3 is 13 amino acids long. V lost 5 bases to trimming and J lost 7 bases, with 11 bases between them. Germline CDR1 reads MNHNY; CDR2 reads SVGAGI (reference sequence). CDR3 in DNA: TGTGCCAGCAGTACTACTAGAGGCGGGGAGCTGTTTTTT. Translating it yields CASSTTRGGELFF.

V and J are TRBV7-2 and TRBJ2-5, with TRBD2 matching over 10 bases. Germline V gene data show CDR1 as SGHTA and CDR2 as FQGNSA. J was trimmed by 2 bases and V by 5 bases; bases with no gene match: 8. The CDR3 loop spans 16 amino acids. CDR3 sequence: CASSLRTSGPQETQYF. Here the CDR3 DNA reads TGTGCCAGCAGCCTCCGGACTAGCGGCCCTCAAGAGACCCAGTACTTC.

CDR3: CAPGVADYEQYF. The CDR3 DNA is TGTGCCCCTGGGGTCGCCGACTACGAGCAGTACTTC. The chain combines TRBV2 with TRBJ2-7; no clear D gene. V lost 11 bases to trimming and J lost 3 bases, with 14 bases between them. CDR1 SNHLY and CDR2 FYNNEI come from the germline V gene. There are 12 residues in the CDR3.

This chain connects TRBV5-1 to TRBJ2-3; D is perhaps TRBD2 (5 bases). The ends were cut back, 0 bases at V and 2 bases at J, with 10 bases in the middle. The CDR3 spans 15 residues. The germline V gene has CDR1 SGHRS and CDR2 YFSETQ. CDR3 region: CASSLESGNTDTQYF. The CDR3 DNA reads as TGCGCCAGCAGCTTGGAGTCGGGAAACACAGATACGCAGTATTTT.